This T cell receptor (beta chain) was captured in a study of blood T cells in healthy people across ages. A J-beta primer mix and a sample-barcoded 5' primer were used in a second PCR of roughly 6 to 11 cycles. Each of the cDNA molecules was tagged by a template-switch adaptor with 12 random nucleotides. Each CDR3 protein gets one entry after TCRdb re-called the 5' RACE reads with MiXCR. The profile shows 780,000 or so distinct CDR3 sequences, around 25% of them singletons. The CDR3 is made up of 14 amino acids. Germline CDR1 SNHLY, CDR2 FYNNEI. V was clipped by 4 bases and J by 9 bases; unmatched bases: 9. The sample was also reused in another study, on T cells of mothers and their children.

The sample was blood. The J gene is TRBJ2-1, the V gene TRBV2; 7 positions match TRBD1. The receptor comes from a boy younger than 18 in good health. The CDR3 loop is CASSVKQGSSEQFF. The CDR3 region has the DNA TGTGCCAGCAGTGTCAAACAGGGGTCGAGTGAGCAGTTCTTC.